These T cell receptor beta chains were read from a single sample in a study of T-cell reconstitution after alpha-beta-depleted transplantation in children. TCRdb processed the PCR reads anew with MiXCR; each CDR3 protein has one entry. The sample lists 45,000 to 50,000 distinct CDR3 sequences; about 50% were seen once. The sequenced sample was peripheral blood, obtained before TCRalphabeta/CD19-depleted stem cell transplant. These TCRs come from a boy younger than two with SCID, due to receive a stem cell transplant. The CDR3 runs from the conserved cysteine through the conserved F or W. Fields, in order: clone size, D gene, J gene, V gene, CDR3 DNA, CDR3 protein. The D gene is left open where the match is weak. Clone size is shown for a subset of rows, as once, few, many or a class of expanded clone.

. . TRBJ1-4 TRBV3-1 TGTGCCAGCAGCCAAGAATTCCCCGGGCTCACTAATGAAAAACTGTTTTTT CASSQEFPGLTNEKLFF
. . TRBJ2-5 TRBV7-2 TGTGCCAGCAGCTTAGGATTCGGGCAGACCTCCCGGGAGACCCAGTACTTC CASSLGFGQTSRETQYF
. . TRBJ2-7 TRBV6-5 TGTGCCAGCAGTTACGACAGCGTAGCTGGCTACGAGCAGTACTTC CASSYDSVAGYEQYF
. TRBD2 TRBJ2-1 TRBV5-1 TGCGCCAGTAACGTGGGACTAGCGCACAATGAGCAGTTCTTC CASNVGLAHNEQFF
. . TRBJ1-2 TRBV5-1 TGCGCCAGCAGCTTGGCAAGGATTCGGGATGGCTACACCTTC CASSLARIRDGYTF
. . TRBJ2-3 TRBV25-1 TGTGCCAGCAGTGAGGGACCTGGCACAGATACGCAGTATTTT CASSEGPGTDTQYF
. . TRBJ2-5 TRBV20-1 TGCAGTGCTAGAGATCCGACAGTCAAAGAGACCCAGTACTTC CSARDPTVKETQYF
. . TRBJ1-3 TRBV6-5 TGTGCCAGCAGTTACTCGCCCGGGGGCGGTGGAAACACCATATATTTT CASSYSPGGGGNTIYF
few . TRBJ1-2 TRBV5-1 TGCGCCAGCAGCTCTTTCCAGGGCGGCTATGGCTACACCTTC CASSSFQGGYGYTF
. . TRBJ2-3 TRBV12-3/TRBV12-4 TGTGCCAGCAGTTTCTCCCGGAGCACAGATACGCAGTATTTT CASSFSRSTDTQYF
. . TRBJ1-5 TRBV5-5 TGTGCCAGCAGCCAAGGCAGCAATCAGCCCCAGCATTTT CASSQGSNQPQHF
once . TRBJ2-7 TRBV5-4 TGTGCCAGCAGCTTTGGGACGGCCTACGAGCAGTACTTC CASSFGTAYEQYF
few . TRBJ2-5 TRBV7-7 TGTGCCAGCAGCTTAAATACGGGCCAAGAGACCCAGTACTTC CASSLNTGQETQYF
. TRBD2 TRBJ2-1 TRBV20-1 TGCAGTGCTAGATTTAGCGGGGGAGTATACAATGAGCAGTTCTTC CSARFSGGVYNEQFF
. . TRBJ2-2 TRBV12-3/TRBV12-4 TGTGCCAGCAACACCAGGGAAAACACCGGGGAGCTGTTTTTT CASNTRENTGELFF
few TRBD2 TRBJ2-3 TRBV11-1 TGTGCCAGCAGCCTAGCGGGGGGGCCCACAGATACGCAGTATTTT CASSLAGGPTDTQYF
. TRBD1 TRBJ1-2 TRBV7-2 TGTGCCAGCAGCCCCGACAGGGGACCCTATGGCTACACCTTC CASSPDRGPYGYTF
. TRBD2 TRBJ2-1 TRBV6-4 TGTGCCAGCAGTGAGGCTAGCGGGGGTTACAATGAGCAGTTCTTC CASSEASGGYNEQFF
. . TRBJ2-2 TRBV11-1 TGTGCCAGCAGCGCTCAGGGTCTCGGTCTCGTCGGGGAGCTGTATTTT CASSAQGLGLVGELYF
once . TRBJ2-1 TRBV6-4 TGTGCCAGCAGCGAGACAGGGGAGGGGGCCAATGAGCAGTTCTTC CASSETGEGANEQFF
few TRBD2 TRBJ2-2 TRBV27 TGTGCCAGCAGTACCTTACCGGGGGGGCCCACCGGGGAGCTGTTTTTT CASSTLPGGPTGELFF
few . TRBJ1-1 TRBV2 TGTGCCAGCAGTGAAGCGGTACCCTTGAACACTGAAGCTTTCTTT CASSEAVPLNTEAFF
. . TRBJ2-7 TRBV7-2 TGCGCTGTGGGCTACGAGCAGTACTTC CAVGYEQYF
. . TRBJ1-5 TRBV12-3/TRBV12-4 TGTGCCAGCAGTTTGGGAGGGTTGGGTCAGCCCCAGCATTTT CASSLGGLGQPQHF
few TRBD2 TRBJ2-2 TRBV4-3 TGCGCCAGCAGCCAAGATCCCAGCGGGGGCGCCGGGGAGCTGTTTTTT CASSQDPSGGAGELFF
. TRBD2 TRBJ2-7 TRBV27 TGTGCCAGCAGTTTATCACGGGGGGTCTACGAGCAGTACTTC CASSLSRGVYEQYF
. . TRBJ1-3 TRBV4-3 TGCGCCAGCAGCCAAGCGCCACACTCTGGAAACACCATATATTTT CASSQAPHSGNTIYF
many TRBD2 TRBJ2-5 TRBV20-1 TGCAGTGCTAAAATCCCAAAGACTAGCGGGGGGGACACACCCCAAGAGACCCAGTACTTC CSAKIPKTSGGDTPQETQYF
. . TRBJ1-5 TRBV21-1 TGTGCCAGCAGCCCAATTCGGCGTGTCCCCCAGTTTCATAGCAATCAGCCCCAGCATTTT CASSPIRRVPQFHSNQPQHF
. TRBD1 TRBJ1-1 TRBV7-8 TGTGCCAGCAGCTTAGAGCATCCAGGGCAGGGGGCTACTGAAGCTTTCTTT CASSLEHPGQGATEAFF
. TRBD1 TRBJ2-7 TRBV7-7 TGTGCCAGCAGCCGGGGTCAGGGACAGGGCTACGAGCAGTACTTC CASSRGQGQGYEQYF
. . TRBJ2-6 TRBV20-1 TGCAGTGCTCCCGGGGGTGGAGGGGCCAACGTCCTGACTTTC CSAPGGGGANVLTF
. TRBD1 TRBJ1-1 TRBV5-1 TGCGCCAGCAGCCCCGTAACAGGGGGCATCGGAGCTTTCTTT CASSPVTGGIGAFF
once . TRBJ2-5 TRBV9 TGTGCCAGCAGCCCCGGGCCCGGGGGGACCCAGTACTTC CASSPGPGGTQYF